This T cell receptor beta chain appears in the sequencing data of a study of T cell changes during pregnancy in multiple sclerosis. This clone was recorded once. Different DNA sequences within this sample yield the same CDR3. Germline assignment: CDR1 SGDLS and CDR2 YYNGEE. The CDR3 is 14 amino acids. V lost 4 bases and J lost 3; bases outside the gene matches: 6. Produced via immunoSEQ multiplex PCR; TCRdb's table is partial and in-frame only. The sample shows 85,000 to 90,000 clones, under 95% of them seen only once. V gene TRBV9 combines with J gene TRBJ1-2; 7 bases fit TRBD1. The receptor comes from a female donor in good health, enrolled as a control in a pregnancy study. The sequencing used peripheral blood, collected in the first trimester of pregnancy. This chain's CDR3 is CASSPGQGDYGYTF. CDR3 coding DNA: TGTGCCAGCAGCCCCGGGCAGGGGGACTATGGCTACACCTTC.